This T cell receptor (beta chain) was retrieved from a study of early T cells in non-severe SARS-CoV-2 infection. Whole-study context: Unsorted whole blood bulk RNA was sequenced, with unpaired chains. Study conclusions and caveats: Using VDJdb, the matching emphasized anti-spike CD8 responses while missing private and CD4 specificities.

This clonotype was found many times. Its antigen is not known. Unique molecular identifiers (one per individual cDNA molecule) were attached. TCRdb passed the 5' RACE reads through MiXCR, listing each CDR3 protein once. The table has approximately 75,000 distinct CDR3 sequences, about 4.9% seen once. The source is an adult who was a healthcare worker with PCR-confirmed SARS-CoV-2 infection or an uninfected control (not recorded which). The donor label of this sample is uncertain. The sample here was whole blood, taken at baseline.

Here the CDR3 DNA reads TGTGCCAGCAGTTTAGTGACAGGGTTTGACAATGAGCAGTTCTTC. Translation gives CASSLVTGFDNEQFF. The chain recombines TRBV28 with TRBJ2-1; 7 nucleotides align to TRBD1. Germline CDR1 and CDR2: MDHEN and SYDVKM. V lost 2 bases, J lost 5 bases, and 6 bases stayed unmatched. The CDR3 covers 15 residues.